This TCR beta chain appears in the sequencing data of a study of shared clonotypes between healthy human individuals. V was cut by 4 bases and J by 2 bases, with 15 bases left in between. Germline V CDR1 and CDR2: SGHTA, FQGNSA. This CDR3 region has 16 residues. The input for sorted-subset replicate PCRs was around 0.2 ug DNA, tens of thousands of T cell genomes. Measured with immunoSEQ multiplex PCR; TCRdb has only the in-frame clones, and not every one. The profile covers about 2.3 million clones, with over 85% appearing a single time and around 0.4% taken by the ten largest. Sequenced sample: naive CD4+ T cells from PBMCs. Subset meaning: CD45RA+ positively selected. The receptor was derived from a young man in good health. Some clones in this sample may be carry-over from other donors' samples. The chain links TRBV7-2 to TRBJ1-5, with D tentatively TRBD1 (6 bases). CDR3 residues: CASSSAGARGNQPQHF. The CDR3 DNA follows: TGTGCCAGCAGCTCGGCGGGGGCCAGGGGCAATCAGCCCCAGCATTTT.